These T cell receptor beta chains were read from a single sample in a study of cytomegalovirus exposure and HLA in healthy donors. Sequencing was performed with immunoSEQ multiplex PCR; in TCRdb, only in-frame clones are kept and a portion is missing. This table holds 200,000 to 300,000 clones, around 86% found once. Sequencing used PBMCs. The receptors come from a woman aged 25 to 39 in good health and CMV-seropositive. CDR3s include the opening cysteine and the closing phenylalanine or tryptophan. D genes are given only for firm matches. Where a row states a size, it is once, few, many or the class of an expanded clone; other rows omit it.

d_call: TRBD2; clone_size: -; cdr3_length: 15; v_call: TRBV7-8; j_call: TRBJ2-7; cdr3_nt: TGTGCCAGCAGCCCTAGCGGTCTCCTCCCCTACGAGCAGTACTTC; cdr3_aa: CASSPSGLLPYEQYF
d_call: TRBD2; clone_size: few; cdr3_length: 15; v_call: TRBV4-2; j_call: TRBJ2-7; cdr3_nt: TGTGCCAGCAGCCAGGTCAGCGGGAGCTCCTACGAGCAGTACTTC; cdr3_aa: CASSQVSGSSYEQYF
d_call: -; clone_size: -; cdr3_length: 15; v_call: TRBV7-7; j_call: TRBJ2-3; cdr3_nt: TGTGCCAGCAGCTCAGCCGGGAGTGGGACAGATACGCAGTATTTT; cdr3_aa: CASSSAGSGTDTQYF
d_call: TRBD2; clone_size: once; cdr3_length: 17; v_call: TRBV7-2; j_call: TRBJ2-5; cdr3_nt: TGTGCCAGCAGCGAGACCGGGACTAGCGGGATAGTAGAGACCCAGTACTTC; cdr3_aa: CASSETGTSGIVETQYF
d_call: TRBD2; clone_size: -; cdr3_length: 19; v_call: TRBV27; j_call: TRBJ2-1; cdr3_nt: TGTGCCAGCAGTAGGGGCGGGACTAGCGGGAGCCACGTTTACAATGAGCAGTTCTTC; cdr3_aa: CASSRGGTSGSHVYNEQFF
d_call: TRBD2; clone_size: -; cdr3_length: 16; v_call: TRBV7-2; j_call: TRBJ2-7; cdr3_nt: TGTGCCAGCAGCTTGGGTCCTAGCGGGGCCACCTACGAGCAGTACTTC; cdr3_aa: CASSLGPSGATYEQYF
d_call: -; clone_size: -; cdr3_length: 14; v_call: TRBV6-1; j_call: TRBJ2-1; cdr3_nt: TGTGCCAGCAGCGCGGGACCCTCCTACAATGAGCAGTTCTTC; cdr3_aa: CASSAGPSYNEQFF
d_call: -; clone_size: -; cdr3_length: 14; v_call: TRBV2; j_call: TRBJ2-7; cdr3_nt: TGTGCCAGCCTAACCGGGACTCAAGCCTACGAGCAGTACTTC; cdr3_aa: CASLTGTQAYEQYF
d_call: -; clone_size: -; cdr3_length: 15; v_call: TRBV28; j_call: TRBJ2-7; cdr3_nt: TGTGCCAGCAGGTACCGACAGACAAAGTCCTACGAGCAGTACTTC; cdr3_aa: CASRYRQTKSYEQYF
d_call: -; clone_size: -; cdr3_length: 15; v_call: TRBV9; j_call: TRBJ1-2; cdr3_nt: TGTGCCAGCAGCGTAGCTGAGGGATCTCGCTATGGCTACACCTTC; cdr3_aa: CASSVAEGSRYGYTF
d_call: -; clone_size: -; cdr3_length: 15; v_call: TRBV30; j_call: TRBJ1-1; cdr3_nt: TGTGCCTGGAGATTCCGAGGCCGGGAGAACACTGAAGCTTTCTTT; cdr3_aa: CAWRFRGRENTEAFF
d_call: TRBD1; clone_size: -; cdr3_length: 14; v_call: TRBV10-2; j_call: TRBJ1-4; cdr3_nt: TGCGCCAGCAGTGAGGGGACAGGGGGTGAAAAACTGTTTTTT; cdr3_aa: CASSEGTGGEKLFF
d_call: -; clone_size: -; cdr3_length: 12; v_call: TRBV10-3; j_call: TRBJ1-5; cdr3_nt: TGTGCCATCGGAACAGTTAATCAGCCCCAGCATTTT; cdr3_aa: CAIGTVNQPQHF
d_call: TRBD1; clone_size: once; cdr3_length: 15; v_call: TRBV7-6; j_call: TRBJ1-4; cdr3_nt: TGTGCCAGCAGCCTCCCGACAGGGGGCAATGAAAAACTGTTTTTT; cdr3_aa: CASSLPTGGNEKLFF
d_call: TRBD1; clone_size: -; cdr3_length: 16; v_call: TRBV5-1; j_call: TRBJ1-4; cdr3_nt: TGCGCCAGCAGCTTTACGTTAGGACAGGGAGGAGAAAAACTGTTTTTT; cdr3_aa: CASSFTLGQGGEKLFF
d_call: TRBD1; clone_size: once; cdr3_length: 14; v_call: TRBV29-1; j_call: TRBJ2-3; cdr3_nt: TGCAGCATTGAACAGGGGGGTGGGACAGATACGCAGTATTTT; cdr3_aa: CSIEQGGGTDTQYF